These 21 T cell receptor beta chains originate from one sample sequenced in a study of blood T cell repertoires in COVID-19. TCRdb's copy holds only in-frame clones and misses some; the assay was immunoSEQ multiplex PCR. Seen here are approximately 300,000 clones, 80% to 95% observed once, and the top ten hold 6.8%. The sequencing sample was made of peripheral blood. These receptors all stem from a woman aged 25 to 39 with COVID-19, enrolled during active disease.

The gene calls are TRBV12-3 or TRBV12-4 and TRBJ1-5, with D uncertain. Trimming pared 6 bases from V and 4 bases from J, leaving 10 bases between. This CDR3 comprises 13 residues. CDR3 amino acids: CASSSGWNQPQHF. The CDR3 nucleotides read TGTGCCAGCAGCTCCGGGTGGAATCAGCCCCAGCATTTT.

This sequence joins TRBV19 and TRBJ2-5; D unclear. Trimming took off 8 bases at V and 2 bases at J, with 9 bases between the two ends. The CDR3 loop spans 12 amino acids. The germline gives CDR1 LNHDA, CDR2 SQIVND (reference sequence). CDR3 loop: CASPQDQETQYF. CDR3 sequence (DNA): TGTGCCAGTCCCCAGGATCAAGAGACCCAGTACTTC.

CDR3 region: CAISDPGHQSYNEQFF. In nucleotides, the CDR3 is TGTGCCATCAGTGATCCGGGACACCAATCCTACAATGAGCAGTTCTTC. The V and J genes are TRBV10-3 and TRBJ2-1, with D perhaps TRBD1 (6 bases). Deletions cut 3 bases from V and 1 base from J, with 13 bases between. The CDR3 sequence is 16 residues long. Germline CDR1 reads ENHRY; CDR2 reads SYGVKD.

The chain has TRBV6-2 or TRBV6-3 and TRBJ1-2, with D maybe TRBD1 (5 bases). Germline assignment: CDR1 MNHEY and CDR2 SVGEGT. The V and J ends lost 4 bases and 5 bases respectively, with 20 bases between them. This CDR3 has 16 residues. CDR3 region: CASSSAGAGDRYGYTF. The CDR3 DNA reads TGTGCCAGCAGTTCCGCCGGGGCGGGGGATCGGTATGGCTACACCTTC.

This clone turned up a few times. CDR3 residues: CASSPGQGHSYEQYF. The CDR3 DNA is TGTGCCAGCTCACCCGGACAGGGCCACTCCTACGAGCAGTACTTC. The chain recombines TRBV18 with TRBJ2-7, with 8 nucleotides matching TRBD1. This CDR3 contains 15 residues. Germline CDR1 is KGHSH and CDR2 is LQKENI. Unmatched junction bases numbered 4, after V lost 3 bases and J lost 0 bases. Full variable domain (rest looked up from reference TRBV18 and TRBJ2-7): NAGVMQNPRHLVRRRGQEARLRCSPMKGHSHVYWYRQLPEEGLKFMVYLQKENIIDESGMPKERFSAEFPKEGPSILRIQQVVRGDSAAYFCASSPGQGHSYEQYFGPGTRLTVT.

This clone has just one count. This chain uses TRBV5-4 with TRBJ2-7; D may be TRBD2 (6 bases). The CDR3 contains 16 residues. Trimming left V 1 base short and J 4 bases short, with 18 bases between. The V gene's germline CDR1 is SGHNT and CDR2 YYREEE (reference sequence). The CDR3 sequence: CASSLRPGLKFYEQYF. The DNA for the CDR3 is TGTGCCAGCAGCTTGCGCCCGGGACTCAAATTTTACGAGCAGTACTTC.

The CDR3 nucleotides are TGCGCCAGCAGCCCGGACAGCAGCACCGGGGAGCTGTTTTTT. Amino acids: CASSPDSSTGELFF. The gene calls are TRBV5-1 and TRBJ2-2; a weak D match, TRBD1 (6 bases). CDR3 length: 14 residues. The ends were cut back, 4 bases at V and 4 bases at J, with 11 bases in the middle. The germline CDR1 and CDR2 sequences are SGHRS and YFSETQ. The variable domain in full, with the rest retrieved from reference TRBV5-1 and TRBJ2-2, is KAGVTQTPRYLIKTRGQQVTLSCSPISGHRSVSWYQQTPGQGLQFLFEYFSETQRNKGNFPGRFSGRQFSNSRSEMNVSTLELGDSALYLCASSPDSSTGELFFGEGSRLTVL.

The gene calls are TRBV27 and TRBJ2-3; a possible D gene is TRBD2 (6 bases). This CDR3 region has 13 residues. The ends were cut back, 6 bases at V and 2 bases at J, with 9 bases in the middle. Germline-derived CDR1 and CDR2 are MNHEY and SMNVEV (reference sequence). CDR3 region: CASSGGVTDTQYF. The CDR3 bases are TGTGCCAGCAGCGGCGGGGTCACAGATACGCAGTATTTT.

The V call is TRBV11-2, the J call TRBJ2-7; 7 bases align to TRBD1. After removal of 0 bases from V and 3 bases from J, the junction contained 8 bases not matched to a gene. Germline values: CDR1 SGHAT, CDR2 FQNNGV. The CDR3 has 16 amino acids. CDR3 residues: CASSLDGQVHLYEQYF. CDR3 coding DNA: TGTGCCAGCAGCTTAGACGGACAGGTCCACCTCTACGAGCAGTACTTC.

J is TRBJ1-2 and V is TRBV7-9; maybe TRBD1 (6 bases). V lost 4 bases and J 6 bases, leaving 15 bases between the germline ends. CDR1 SEHNR and CDR2 FQNEAQ come from the germline V gene (reference sequence). The CDR3 is 14 amino acids. The CDR3 spells CASSSSGGAHGYTF. The CDR3 DNA reads TGTGCCAGCAGCTCCTCGGGGGGCGCGCATGGCTACACCTTC.

J is TRBJ2-1 and V is TRBV20-1; TRBD2 is a possible D gene (6 bases). CDR1 is DFQATT and CDR2 is SNEGSKA in the germline V gene (reference sequence). The V end lost 3 bases, the J end lost 2 bases, and 11 bases lay between the germline ends. The CDR3 consists of 14 residues. The CDR3 region is CSASLGLAYNEQFF. In DNA form, the CDR3 reads TGCAGTGCTAGTCTGGGACTCGCCTACAATGAGCAGTTCTTC.

The gene calls are TRBV3-1 (or the pseudogene TRBV3-2) and TRBJ2-1; 10 bases align to TRBD2. Germline V lookup: CDR1 LGHDT, CDR2 YNNKEL (reference sequence). This CDR3 spans 16 amino acids. The J segment lost 4 bases and the V segment lost 6 bases, leaving 9 bases of the junction unmatched. CDR3 in amino acids: CASRDSGRAGYNEQFF. The DNA for the CDR3 is TGTGCCAGCAGGGACAGCGGGAGGGCGGGATACAATGAGCAGTTCTTC.

The rearrangement uses TRBV20-1 and TRBJ2-3, with 10 bases that match TRBD2. The CDR3 sequence is 16 residues long. Germline loops: CDR1 DFQATT, CDR2 SNEGSKA (reference sequence). V shed 3 bases, J shed 3 bases, and the junction held 9 bases outside the gene matches. In DNA, the CDR3 is TGCAGTGCTAGTTTTCTAGCGGGAGCACCTACAGATACGCAGTATTTT. Amino acid sequence: CSASFLAGAPTDTQYF.

Only one count was recorded for this clone. The gene calls are TRBV4-1 and TRBJ1-3; D gene ambiguous. Germline V gene sequence: CDR1 MGHRA, CDR2 YSYEKL. This CDR3 has 14 residues. The V gene lost 0 bases and the J gene lost 7 bases, with 10 bases spanning the gap. CDR3 coding DNA: TGCGCCAGCAGCCAAGATCTTTCCCCCAACACCATATATTTT. This sequence encodes CASSQDLSPNTIYF.

As DNA, the CDR3 is TGTGCCAGCAGCGGACACCTTCTGAACACTGAAGCTTTCTTT. Its protein is CASSGHLLNTEAFF. The J gene is TRBJ1-1, the V gene TRBV6-6; D is perhaps TRBD1 (5 bases). V gave up 6 bases and J gave up 0 bases, with 11 bases separating them. The CDR3 has 14 residues. Germline lookup yields CDR1 MNHNY and CDR2 SVGAGI (reference sequence).

The chain combines TRBV14 with TRBJ2-6, with D possibly TRBD1 on 5 matching bases. Germline V gene data show CDR1 as SGHDN and CDR2 as FVKESK. Trimming removed 1 base from V and 0 bases from J, with 19 bases in between. The CDR3 is 20 amino acids. The CDR3 DNA follows: TGTGCCAGCAGCCAAGGCCGAGGCGGCAGGGCCTCCTCTGGGGCCAACGTCCTGACTTTC. Protein: CASSQGRGGRASSGANVLTF.

In this sample, this clone turned up once. This CDR3 is CASSAGQGNYGYTF. The CDR3 nucleotides are TGTGCCAGCAGCGCCGGACAGGGAAACTATGGCTACACCTTC. The rearrangement links TRBV5-4 to TRBJ1-2; TRBD1 matches at 8 bases. The CDR3 runs 14 residues. Trimming cost V 4 bases and J 2 bases; bases outside gene matches: 4. Germline V gene lookup returns CDR1 SGHNT and CDR2 YYREEE (reference sequence).

The rearrangement uses TRBV11-3 and TRBJ2-1; TRBD2 aligns across 14 bases. Losses at the gene ends were 8 bases for V and 7 bases for J; bases not matched to a gene: 13. The CDR3 runs to 17 residues. CDR1 and CDR2 (germline): SGHNT, YENEEA. The CDR3 protein is CASSQQRGLAGVNEQFF. The CDR3 region has the DNA TGTGCCAGCTCGCAGCAGCGGGGACTAGCGGGAGTGAATGAGCAGTTCTTC. The variable domain in full, with the rest retrieved from reference TRBV11-3 and TRBJ2-1, is EAGVVQSPRYKIIEKKQPVAFWCNPISGHNTLYWYLQNLGQGPELLIRYENEEAVDDSQLPKDRFSAERLKGVDSTLKIQPAELGDSAVYLCASSQQRGLAGVNEQFFGPGTRLTVL.

The V gene is TRBV10-3, the J gene TRBJ2-7; 11 nucleotides line up with TRBD2. This CDR3 region has 15 residues. Germline V gene lookup returns CDR1 ENHRY and CDR2 SYGVKD. The junction had 2 bases not matched to a gene; V was cut back by 3 bases and J by 1 base. CDR3 sequence: CAISEPSGGSYEQYF. For the CDR3, the DNA is TGTGCCATCAGTGAACCTAGCGGGGGGTCCTACGAGCAGTACTTC.

The rearrangement links TRBV24-1 to TRBJ1-1, with a possible D match to TRBD1 (5 bases). Deletions cut 5 bases from V and 1 base from J, with 7 bases between. The CDR3 contains 13 residues. Per germline, CDR1 KGHDR and CDR2 SFDVKD. In DNA, the CDR3 is TGTGCCACCAGTGGGGGGGGGAACACTGAAGCTTTCTTT. This gives the protein CATSGGGNTEAFF.

The chain carries TRBV6-6 and TRBJ1-3, with D perhaps TRBD1 (5 bases). Between the trimmed V and J ends, which lost 5 bases and 1 base, there was a span of 9 bases. CDR3 length: 14 amino acids. CDR1 and CDR2 (germline): MNHNY, SVGAGI (reference sequence). In nucleotides, the CDR3 is TGTGCCAGCAGTCGGGGCTCTTCTGGAAACACCATATATTTT. This gives the protein CASSRGSSGNTIYF.